These 20 T cell receptor beta chains share one sample of origin, sequenced in a study of blood T cell repertoires in COVID-19. Using immunoSEQ multiplex PCR, the repertoire was profiled, and TCRdb retains in-frame clones only, with some absent. The sample has over 55,000 clones; approximately 80% are singletons. Sequencing was performed on PBMCs or T cells enriched from blood (not recorded which). These receptors were collected from a woman aged 40 to 50 with acute COVID-19.

The chain uses TRBV15 and TRBJ1-1; 10 nucleotides line up with TRBD1. Germline V gene lookup returns CDR1 LNHNV and CDR2 YYDKDF (reference sequence). The CDR3 extends over 15 amino acids. J was trimmed by 5 bases and V by 1 base; bases with no gene match: 4. CDR3 sequence: CATSRARTGGTEAFF. CDR3 nucleotide sequence: TGTGCCACCAGCAGAGCCAGGACAGGGGGGACTGAAGCTTTCTTT. The full variable domain, with the rest looked up from reference TRBV15 and TRBJ1-1, is DAMVIQNPRYQVTQFGKPVTLSCSQTLNHNVMYWYQQKSSQAPKLLFHYYDKDFNNEADTPDNFQSRRPNTSFCFLDIRSPGLGDTAMYLCATSRARTGGTEAFFGQGTRLTVV.

In its sample, this clone was seen once. The chain is built from TRBV6-5 and TRBJ1-1; tentatively, D is TRBD1 (6 bases). Germline V gives CDR1 MNHEY, CDR2 SVGAGI. This CDR3 contains 15 residues. V lost 3 bases and J 2 bases, leaving 13 bases between the germline ends. As DNA, the CDR3 is TGTGCCAGCAGTTATACAGGGTTAGGAAACACTGAAGCTTTCTTT. Residues: CASSYTGLGNTEAFF.

The rearrangement joins TRBV3-1 (or the pseudogene TRBV3-2) to TRBJ1-3; weak D call: TRBD1 (5 bases). The CDR3 runs to 16 residues. The V gene lost 4 bases and the J gene lost 5 bases, with 18 bases spanning the gap. Germline V gene sequence: CDR1 LGHDT, CDR2 YNNKEL (reference sequence). The chain's CDR3 is CASSRGGAGVRNTIYF. The CDR3 nucleotides are TGTGCCAGCAGCCGTGGCGGGGCCGGGGTTAGAAACACCATATATTTT.

The chain couples TRBV19 to TRBJ1-1; 9 nucleotides align to TRBD1. This CDR3 has 15 amino acids. Germline V gives CDR1 LNHDA, CDR2 SQIVND (reference sequence). The ends lost 2 bases at V and 2 bases at J; junction bases unmatched: 3. DNA for the CDR3: TGTGCCAGTAGTATAAGGGGACAGGGTAACACTGAAGCTTTCTTT. Translation: CASSIRGQGNTEAFF.

This clone rates as medium-sized (0.01 to 0.1%). The chain uses TRBV15 and TRBJ2-2; 7 nucleotides align to TRBD2. The J segment lost 2 bases and the V segment lost 2 bases, leaving 5 bases of the junction unmatched. Looked up from germline, CDR1 is LNHNV and CDR2 is YYDKDF (reference sequence). The CDR3 totals 16 residues. CDR3 sequence (DNA): TGTGCCACCAGCAGACCCGCGGGAGCCAACACCGGGGAGCTGTTTTTT. This translates into CATSRPAGANTGELFF.

The sample holds a few counts of this clone. V is TRBV13 and J is TRBJ1-1; 8 positions match TRBD1. This CDR3 is built from 15 residues. V lost 5 bases and J lost 10; bases outside the gene matches: 15. Germline-derived CDR1 and CDR2 are PRHDT and FYEKMQ (reference sequence). DNA for the CDR3: TGTGCCAGCAGCGCCGCCGGTGGTGGGGACAGGCGAGCTTTCTTT. It encodes CASSAAGGGDRRAFF.

A word on this clone: Other DNA sequences from this sample encode an identical CDR3 as well. The J gene is TRBJ1-1, the V gene TRBV29-1, with 10 bases aligning to TRBD1. This CDR3 is 13 amino acids long. The germline gives CDR1 SQVTM, CDR2 ANQGSEA. Germline trimming cut 7 bases from V and 1 base from J; bases unmatched to any gene: 3. CDR3 sequence: CSAGDRGNTEAFF. CDR3 DNA sequence: TGCAGCGCTGGGGACAGGGGGAACACTGAAGCTTTCTTT.

V usage is TRBV27 and J usage is TRBJ1-2, with 7 positions matching TRBD1. The germline gives CDR1 MNHEY, CDR2 SMNVEV (reference sequence). CDR3 length equals 15 residues. With 4 bases clipped from V and 4 bases from J, the junction kept 9 bases outside the gene matches. CDR3 loop: CASSSWTGLGYGYTF. The CDR3 DNA is TGTGCCAGCAGTTCGTGGACAGGCCTCGGCTATGGCTACACCTTC.

The rearrangement joins TRBV10-3 to TRBJ1-2; 10 positions agree with TRBD1. The CDR3 has 17 residues. Germline V gene sequence: CDR1 ENHRY, CDR2 SYGVKD. After removal of 0 bases from V and 8 bases from J, the junction contained 12 bases not matched to a gene. The CDR3 DNA is TGTGCCATCAGTGAGTCGATCTTTCGGGACAGGGGTCGCGGCTACACCTTC. Translating gives CAISESIFRDRGRGYTF.

The chain combines TRBV11-2 with TRBJ1-5, with D unclear. V gave up 5 bases and J gave up 0 bases, with 11 bases separating them. Germline CDR1 and CDR2: SGHAT and FQNNGV. The CDR3 runs to 15 residues. CDR3: CASSPSSSSNQPQHF. For the CDR3, the DNA is TGTGCCAGCAGCCCGTCTAGTAGTAGCAATCAGCCCCAGCATTTT. Looking up the rest from reference TRBV11-2 and TRBJ1-5 gives the full variable domain: EAGVAQSPRYKIIEKRQSVAFWCNPISGHATLYWYQQILGQGPKLLIQFQNNGVVDDSQLPKDRFSAERLKGVDSTLKIQPAKLEDSAVYLCASSPSSSSNQPQHFGDGTRLSIL.

The sample holds a few counts of this clone. This chain links TRBV10-1 with TRBJ2-3; D is perhaps TRBD1 (5 bases). Germline CDR1 and CDR2: WNHNN and SYGVQD (reference sequence). Trimming shortened V by 2 bases and J by 4 bases, and 13 bases separated the two germline ends. The CDR3 spans 15 residues. The CDR3 reads CASSEGAVGADTQYF. Written as DNA, the CDR3 is TGCGCCAGCAGTGAGGGGGCGGTAGGAGCAGATACGCAGTATTTT.

This sequence joins TRBV27 and TRBJ1-2; D remains ambiguous. This CDR3 is 16 amino acids long. Trimming shortened V by 2 bases and J by 7 bases, and 20 bases separated the two germline ends. Germline V gene lookup returns CDR1 MNHEY and CDR2 SMNVEV (reference sequence). The CDR3 sequence is CASSLMTAGGYSGYTF. The CDR3, as DNA: TGTGCCAGCAGTTTAATGACGGCCGGAGGCTACAGTGGCTACACCTTC.

The CDR3 DNA is TGTGCCAGCAGTTTAAGTGACTCTTATCGCACAGATACGCAGTATTTT. Protein product: CASSLSDSYRTDTQYF. The chain links TRBV28 to TRBJ2-3; D uncertain. CDR1 is MDHEN, CDR2 SYDVKM, per germline. This CDR3 has 16 amino acids. V shed 2 bases and J shed 1 base, with 13 bases lying between them.

The chain couples TRBV5-1 to TRBJ2-3, with 7 bases lining up with TRBD2. Germline V gives CDR1 SGHRS, CDR2 YFSETQ. The ends lost 0 bases at V and 2 bases at J; junction bases unmatched: 0. The CDR3 length is 14 residues. CDR3 bases: TGCGCCAGCAGCTTGGGGGACTACACAGATACGCAGTATTTT. Its translation: CASSLGDYTDTQYF.

This clone was observed a few times. V is TRBV27 and J is TRBJ2-1, with 10 bases lining up with TRBD2. The CDR3 loop spans 18 amino acids. J was trimmed by 12 bases and V by 2 bases; bases with no gene match: 19. CDR1 and CDR2 from the germline V gene are MNHEY and SMNVEV (reference sequence). Here the CDR3 reads CASSLGRHYSGGLLRQFF. CDR3 coding DNA: TGTGCCAGCAGTTTAGGCCGACACTATAGCGGGGGGCTCCTTCGGCAGTTCTTC.

The chain carries TRBV21-1 and TRBJ1-4. TRBV21-1 is deemed a pseudogene. The CDR3 sequence is 20 residues long. The CDR3 DNA follows: TGTGCCAGCAGCAAATCAAGGCCGCCCGGGAGGGGGGCAACTAATGAAAAACTGTTTTTT. It encodes CASSKSRPPGRGATNEKLFF.

The chain carries TRBV19 and TRBJ1-4; D ambiguous. V was clipped by 7 bases and J by 2 bases, with 11 bases between them. This CDR3 comprises 14 residues. CDR1 is LNHDA, CDR2 SQIVND, per germline (reference sequence). CDR3 residues: CASTGWRTNEKLFF. Written as DNA, the CDR3 is TGTGCCAGTACCGGGTGGCGGACTAATGAAAAACTGTTTTTT.

The chain has TRBV5-1 and TRBJ2-2, with 7 bases matching TRBD2. V lost 1 base, J lost 0 bases, and 0 bases stayed unmatched. The CDR3 has 15 amino acids. Germline CDR1 is SGHRS and CDR2 is YFSETQ. DNA of the CDR3: TGCGCCAGCAGCTTGCGGGGGGCGAACACCGGGGAGCTGTTTTTT. Its protein product is CASSLRGANTGELFF.

J is TRBJ1-2 and V is TRBV2; unclear D gene. V shed 3 bases and J shed 8 bases, with 13 bases lying between them. The length of the CDR3 is 13 residues. CDR1 is SNHLY and CDR2 is FYNNEI in the germline V gene. The CDR3 protein is CASSEIHEGGYTF. The CDR3 DNA is TGTGCCAGCAGTGAGATCCACGAGGGCGGCTACACCTTC. The complete variable domain, with remaining parts taken from reference TRBV2 and TRBJ1-2, reads EPEVTQTPSHQVTQMGQEVILRCVPISNHLYFYWYRQILGQKVEFLVSFYNNEISEKSEIFDDQFSVERPDGSNFTLKIRSTKLEDSAMYFCASSEIHEGGYTFGSGTRLTVV.

This chain joins TRBV19 and TRBJ1-2, with D possibly TRBD1 on 6 matching bases. CDR1 and CDR2 (germline): LNHDA, SQIVND (reference sequence). The CDR3 is 14 residues long. V dropped 4 bases and J dropped 6 bases, with 15 bases sitting between them. The CDR3 nucleotides are TGTGCCAGTAGTACACCGGGGGGGCGGGATGGCTACACCTTC. Its protein product is CASSTPGGRDGYTF.